Each of the 27 T cell receptor beta chains below was sequenced from the same sample in a study of cytomegalovirus exposure and HLA in healthy donors. It was with 60 Vbeta and 13 Jbeta primers that the PCR ran. Here immunoSEQ multiplex PCR was the method, and the copy in TCRdb shows in-frame clones only, minus some. The data hold fewer than 45,000 clones, with 90% to 95% observed a single time. Sequenced sample: PBMCs. These TCRs come from a woman younger than 30 in good health and CMV-seronegative.

The rearrangement links TRBV4-1 to TRBJ2-2; 8 bases fit TRBD1. The CDR3 has 16 residues. In germline, CDR1 is MGHRA, CDR2 YSYEKL. V gave up 7 bases and J gave up 7 bases; unmatched junction bases: 14. For the CDR3, the DNA is TGCGCCAGCACCCCACAGGGACAGGCGGTTATCGGGGAGCTGTTTTTT. Amino acid sequence: CASTPQGQAVIGELFF.

This rearrangement joins TRBV7-2 to TRBJ1-1; D possibly corresponds to TRBD1 (6 bases). CDR1 and CDR2 from the germline V gene are SGHTA and FQGNSA. The ends were cut back, 4 bases at V and 7 bases at J, with 10 bases in the middle. There are 12 residues in the CDR3. The CDR3 spells CASSSQGFEAFF. In nucleotides, the CDR3 is TGTGCCAGCAGCTCGCAGGGGTTTGAAGCTTTCTTT.

The rearrangement uses TRBV4-2 and TRBJ2-7; tentative D call: TRBD1 (6 bases). The CDR3 totals 15 residues. V was shortened by 3 bases and J by 3 bases, with 15 bases between the two germline ends. The germline V gene encodes CDR1 LGHNA and CDR2 YNFKEQ. CDR3 residues: CASSQNWDMNYEQYF. The CDR3, as DNA: TGTGCCAGCAGCCAGAACTGGGACATGAACTACGAGCAGTACTTC.

This clone was detected once. This chain joins TRBV19 and TRBJ2-5, with no clear D. From germline, CDR1 is LNHDA and CDR2 SQIVND (reference sequence). This CDR3 contains 12 residues. The ends were cut back, 4 bases at V and 2 bases at J, with 5 bases in the middle. The CDR3 is CASSRAQETQYF. The DNA of the CDR3 is TGTGCCAGTAGTAGAGCTCAAGAGACCCAGTACTTC.

Concerning this clone itself: The sample contains more than one DNA sequence encoding this CDR3. The chain carries TRBV30 and TRBJ1-5; weak D call: TRBD1 (5 bases). Germline V gives CDR1 GTSNPN, CDR2 SVGIG (reference sequence). The CDR3 loop spans 13 amino acids. V was cut by 0 bases and J by 4 bases, with 7 bases left in between. The CDR3 DNA sequence: TGTGCCTGGAGTGTGCAGGGAAATCAGCCCCAGCATTTT. This codes for CAWSVQGNQPQHF. The full variable domain, its missing parts supplied by reference TRBV30 and TRBJ1-5, is SQTIHQWPATLVQPVGSPLSLECTVEGTSNPNLYWYRQAAGRGLQLLFYSVGIGQISSEVPQNLSASRPQDRQFILSSKKLLLSDSGFYLCAWSVQGNQPQHFGDGTRLSIL.

CDR3 nucleotide sequence: TGTGCCAGCAGCCCCGGACTAGCGGCTTACAATGAGCAGTTCTTC. Amino acid sequence: CASSPGLAAYNEQFF. This chain joins TRBV14 and TRBJ2-1; 10 positions agree with TRBD2. V shed 4 bases, J shed 4 bases, and the junction held 4 bases outside the gene matches. CDR3 size: 15 residues. Germline loops: CDR1 SGHDN, CDR2 FVKESK.

This clone was seen a single time. The chain uses TRBV2 and TRBJ2-7; D perhaps matches TRBD1 (6 bases). V lost 5 bases and J 5 bases, leaving 16 bases between the germline ends. The CDR3 length is 14 residues. Germline values: CDR1 SNHLY, CDR2 FYNNEI. The CDR3 sequence: CASSRDMPGDEQYF. CDR3 DNA sequence: TGTGCCAGCAGTAGGGACATGCCAGGAGACGAGCAGTACTTC. Combining the CDR3 with reference TRBV2 and TRBJ2-7 gives the whole variable domain EPEVTQTPSHQVTQMGQEVILRCVPISNHLYFYWYRQILGQKVEFLVSFYNNEISEKSEIFDDQFSVERPDGSNFTLKIRSTKLEDSAMYFCASSRDMPGDEQYFGPGTRLTVT.

The chain recombines TRBV6-5 with TRBJ1-1; 9 bases line up with TRBD1. CDR3 length: 14 residues. V gave up 8 bases and J gave up 4 bases; unmatched junction bases: 8. Looked up from germline, CDR1 is MNHEY and CDR2 is SVGAGI. DNA for the CDR3: TGTGCCAGCGGACGGGGACAGGGAAGCACTGAAGCTTTCTTT. Translating gives CASGRGQGSTEAFF.

The rearrangement uses TRBV27 and TRBJ1-1; 12 bases agree with TRBD1. The CDR3 has 18 residues. After removal of 5 bases from V and 0 bases from J, the junction contained 10 bases not matched to a gene. Per germline, CDR1 MNHEY and CDR2 SMNVEV (reference sequence). CDR3 in amino acids: CASSRGTGGSVMNTEAFF. CDR3 DNA sequence: TGTGCCAGCAGTAGAGGGACAGGGGGCAGTGTAATGAACACTGAAGCTTTCTTT.

This chain uses TRBV5-4 with TRBJ2-7; 7 positions agree with TRBD2. This CDR3 region has 13 residues. The V gene's germline CDR1 is SGHNT and CDR2 YYREEE (reference sequence). The trim removed 1 base at V and 5 bases at J, leaving 3 bases unmatched. CDR3 bases: TGTGCCAGCAGCTTGTGGGGGAGGGACGAGCAGTACTTC. This sequence encodes CASSLWGRDEQYF.

This chain joins TRBV19 and TRBJ2-5, with 7 bases matching TRBD2. CDR1 LNHDA and CDR2 SQIVND come from the germline V gene (reference sequence). This CDR3 region has 15 residues. V lost 1 base and J lost 0; bases outside the gene matches: 2. CDR3 loop: CASSIGLADQETQYF. For the CDR3, the DNA is TGTGCCAGTAGTATAGGGCTAGCGGACCAAGAGACCCAGTACTTC.

This chain links TRBV11-2 with TRBJ2-3; 12 nucleotides match TRBD2. The CDR3 loop spans 16 amino acids. V lost 0 bases to trimming and J lost 6 bases; unmatched junction nucleotides: 4. Looked up from germline, CDR1 is SGHAT and CDR2 is FQNNGV. The CDR3 DNA sequence: TGTGCCAGCAGCTTAGATAGGACTAGCGGGACCGATACGCAGTATTTT. It specifies CASSLDRTSGTDTQYF.

This chain links TRBV27 with TRBJ2-5; 12 bases agree with TRBD1. The V gene end was trimmed by 6 bases and the J gene end by 1 base; junction bases not matched to a gene: 6. CDR3 size: 16 residues. The germline CDR1 and CDR2 sequences are MNHEY and SMNVEV (reference sequence). CDR3 nucleotide sequence: TGTGCCAGCAGAGTTAGGGACAGGGGGCCCCAAGAGACCCAGTACTTC. Its protein is CASRVRDRGPQETQYF.

This sequence joins TRBV6-5 and TRBJ2-4; TRBD1 matches at 7 bases. Germline loops: CDR1 MNHEY, CDR2 SVGAGI. CDR3 length: 15 amino acids. With 5 bases clipped from V and 4 bases from J, the junction kept 8 bases outside the gene matches. The CDR3 nucleotides are TGTGCCAGCAGTCAGAACAGGGGTGGAAAAAACATTCAGTACTTC. Its protein is CASSQNRGGKNIQYF.

The chain carries TRBV7-9 and TRBJ2-1; D possibly corresponds to TRBD2 (5 bases). Germline CDR1 SEHNR, CDR2 FQNEAQ (reference sequence). This CDR3 has 13 amino acids. V gave up 2 bases and J gave up 8 bases, with 10 bases separating them. The CDR3 nucleotides read TGTGCCAGCAGCTTACCCCTGGAGGATGAGCAGTTCTTC. The encoded protein is CASSLPLEDEQFF.

V usage is TRBV29-1 and J usage is TRBJ2-5; 8 nucleotides match TRBD2. Looked up from germline, CDR1 is SQVTM and CDR2 is ANQGSEA. This CDR3 comprises 13 residues. The V segment lost 7 bases and the J segment 4 bases; nucleotides outside the gene matches: 8. CDR3 DNA: TGCAGCGCTTATGAACGGGAGGGAGAGACCCAGTACTTC. As protein: CSAYEREGETQYF.

The J gene is TRBJ2-7, the V gene TRBV27; 11 positions agree with TRBD1. The germline gives CDR1 MNHEY, CDR2 SMNVEV (reference sequence). This CDR3 has 14 residues. V lost 4 bases and J lost 7; bases outside the gene matches: 6. CDR3 amino acids: CASSWGQGESEQYF. The DNA of the CDR3 is TGTGCCAGCAGTTGGGGACAGGGGGAATCGGAGCAGTACTTC.

This clone was detected once. Other nucleotide sequences in the sample specify the same CDR3. V is TRBV19 and J is TRBJ1-5; D possibly corresponds to TRBD1 (6 bases). Germline V gene data show CDR1 as LNHDA and CDR2 as SQIVND (reference sequence). The CDR3 covers 16 residues. V lost 5 bases and J 3 bases, leaving 17 bases between the germline ends. CDR3 coding DNA: TGTGCCAGTAGTTTCTACGGGACATCCTTCAATCAGCCCCAGCATTTT. The encoded protein is CASSFYGTSFNQPQHF.

In DNA, the CDR3 is TGTGCCAGCAGCCCGGGACTAGCGCGCACAGATACGCAGTATTTT. Translating it yields CASSPGLARTDTQYF. This sequence joins TRBV7-3 and TRBJ2-3; TRBD2 matches at 10 bases. Germline V gene sequence: CDR1 SGHTA, CDR2 FQGTGA. The V segment lost 5 bases and the J segment 1 base; nucleotides outside the gene matches: 3. The CDR3 runs to 15 residues. The whole variable domain, filled in from reference TRBV7-3 and TRBJ2-3, reads GAGVSQTPSNKVTEKGKYVELRCDPISGHTALYWYRQSLGQGPEFLIYFQGTGAADDSGLPNDRFFAVRPEGSVSTLKIQRTERGDSAVYLCASSPGLARTDTQYFGPGTRLTVL.

This clone was seen just once. The chain uses TRBV13 and TRBJ2-1; D is possibly TRBD1 (5 bases). Germline V gene lookup returns CDR1 PRHDT and CDR2 FYEKMQ (reference sequence). This CDR3 has 14 residues. With 0 bases removed from V and 8 bases from J, the gap between germline ends came to 11 bases. This chain's CDR3 is CASSLGPTAHEQFF. DNA for the CDR3: TGTGCCAGCAGCTTAGGCCCGACAGCTCATGAGCAGTTCTTC.

This clone has more than one count but fewer than ten. V and J are TRBV4-2 and TRBJ2-1; 7 bases agree with TRBD2. The CDR3 consists of 15 residues. In germline, CDR1 is LGHNA, CDR2 YNFKEQ. V was clipped by 4 bases and J by 8 bases; unmatched bases: 11. CDR3 sequence (DNA): TGTGCCAGCAGCCCCCGGGAGGCCCAGATTGATGAGCAGTTCTTC. It specifies CASSPREAQIDEQFF.

This chain joins TRBV7-2 and TRBJ2-3, with 9 bases matching TRBD2. Germline V gene data show CDR1 as SGHTA and CDR2 as FQGNSA. The V segment lost 0 bases and the J segment 4 bases; nucleotides outside the gene matches: 11. CDR3 length: 18 residues. The CDR3 reads CASSLAAVLAGVADTQYF. The CDR3 nucleotides are TGTGCCAGCAGCTTAGCGGCCGTGTTAGCGGGAGTTGCAGATACGCAGTATTTT.

The chain employs TRBV7-8 and TRBJ2-3; a weak D match, TRBD2 (6 bases). Between the trimmed V and J ends, which lost 1 base and 5 bases, there was a span of 16 bases. The CDR3 is made up of 16 amino acids. The germline CDR1 and CDR2 sequences are SGHVS and FQNEAQ. CDR3 bases: TGTGCCAGCAGCTTAGGAACTAGCAGACCTGGAGATACGCAGTATTTT. Amino acid sequence: CASSLGTSRPGDTQYF.

The chain couples TRBV18 to TRBJ2-1; perhaps TRBD2 as D (5 bases). The germline V and J ends were trimmed by 4 bases and 7 bases, with 26 bases remaining between them. The CDR3 is 18 residues long. Germline CDR1 and CDR2: KGHSH and LQKENI. CDR3 DNA: TGTGCCAGCTCACACCTGAGGGTAGGCAAAATAGATCCGAATGAGCAGTTCTTC. It specifies CASSHLRVGKIDPNEQFF.

The chain is built from TRBV6-1 and TRBJ1-4; 8 bases fit TRBD1. V was pared by 8 bases and J by 8 bases, with 7 bases of the junction left unmatched. Germline V gives CDR1 MNHNS, CDR2 SASEGT. The CDR3 totals 13 residues. The CDR3, as DNA: TGTGCCAGCGGGCAGGGGGCGGCGGAAAAACTGTTTTTT. This encodes CASGQGAAEKLFF.

The V call is TRBV7-9, the J call TRBJ2-4, with 10 bases lining up with TRBD2. The trim removed 5 bases at V and 6 bases at J, leaving 13 bases unmatched. The CDR3 has 17 residues. Germline V gene lookup returns CDR1 SEHNR and CDR2 FQNEAQ (reference sequence). The chain's CDR3 is CASSRIFLAGGGNIQYF. Here the CDR3 DNA reads TGTGCCAGCAGCCGGATTTTTTTAGCGGGAGGAGGAAACATTCAGTACTTC.

This sequence joins TRBV4-2 and TRBJ2-2, with D perhaps matching TRBD1 (6 bases). Per the germline V gene, CDR1 is LGHNA and CDR2 is YNFKEQ. V shed 5 bases and J shed 2 bases, with 12 bases lying between them. The CDR3 has 15 amino acids. CDR3 loop: CASSLDRTNTGELFF. CDR3 nucleotides: TGTGCCAGCAGCTTAGACAGGACAAACACCGGGGAGCTGTTTTTT.